This T cell receptor (beta chain) was obtained from a study of blood T cell repertoires in COVID-19. Looking at the study overall: Samples came from the United States, Italy and Spain, spanning acute and convalescent COVID-19. T cells, B-cell-depleted T cells, or PBMCs supplied cDNA or gDNA.

The V end lost 3 bases, the J end lost 13 bases, and 21 bases lay between the germline ends. The CDR3 sequence is 14 residues long. In germline, CDR1 is MDHEN, CDR2 SYDVKM. Authors' methods: Reference gene primer amplification gave estimated nucleated cell counts. The data were produced by immunoSEQ multiplex PCR, yet TCRdb's version contains in-frame clones alone and is incomplete. V and J calls and clone size follow that table, whereas D and trimming were derived from the DNA. The sample records approximately 210,000 clones, about 83% being singletons. The sample comprised peripheral blood. The source is a woman aged 70 to 79 with active or convalescent COVID-19. V gene TRBV28 combines with J gene TRBJ1-1, with TRBD1 as a possible D gene (5 bases). CDR3 bases: TGTGCCAGCAGTTTTGGCGGGGCCGGGGCGAAGGATTTCTTT. Protein sequence: CASSFGGAGAKDFF.